The TCR beta chain under discussion was sequenced for a study of blood T cells in healthy people across ages (dated by TCRdb to 2014 to 2015). Broadly, across the study: Template switching captured roughly one uniquely barcoded TCR beta cDNA molecule per two T cells in model experiments. Age-related changes in TCR beta repertoire diversity were measured in the study by deep sequencing normalized with unique cDNA molecular identifiers. Four age groups were formed from the donors: young (average roughly 15 years), middle-aged (around 41), aged (roughly 59) and long-lived (about 80). To avoid experimental bias, donors of different ages were randomly spread across the sequencing lanes. The study analyzed two additional independent replicas of 1 million unique cDNA reads from the same blood draw for two donors, one aged 18 to 29 and one aged 80 or older. Study-level results and caveats: Estimates of total diversity based on one million sequenced T cells were regarded as lower bounds and as underestimates. Because the CMV infection status of the donors was unknown, age-related changes in expanded clonotypes may potentially have been confounded. Bulk unsorted PBMC profiling prevented conclusive comparison of naive and antigen-experienced compartments. Compared with the aged group, the long-lived group had more naive CD4+ T cells, fewer expanded clones and increased TCR diversity, suggesting age selection. Observed TCR beta diversity per million T cells fell roughly linearly with age, and a significant reduction was already apparent by age about 38. There was a strong correlation between observed TCR beta diversity and the percentage of naive T cells measured by flow cytometry.

CDR1 and CDR2, looked up from the germline V gene, are SGHDT and YYEEEE. The CDR3 runs 16 residues from the cysteine to the phenylalanine. The read is trimmed to its CDR3 DNA, 48 bases read in frame from base 1. V and J are trimmed by 4 bases and 10 bases, and the gene matches miss 11 bases of the junction. The donors were 40 or so Caucasian individuals from Russia, aged 6 to 90 years, who were systemically healthy. Ten milliliters of peripheral blood were drawn from each donor into EDTA-treated Vacutainer tubes. Ficoll-Paque density-gradient centrifugation was used to isolate PBMCs, with at least 7 million per sample. Trizol reagent was used to extract total RNA from PBMCs, with at least 6 micrograms per sample. For every donor, an aliquot of PBMCs went through flow cytometry to measure the percentages of naive CD45RAhigh/CD27high T cells. Library preparation used 5' RACE. This sample was sequenced with an Illumina HiSeq 2500. A second PCR of roughly 7 to 12 cycles was run with a J-beta primer mix and a sample-barcoded 5' primer. A unique molecular identifier was introduced onto each TCR beta cDNA molecule by a template-switch 5' adaptor carrying 12 random nucleotides. Each sample yielded at least 2.5 million CDR3-containing paired-end reads. First-strand cDNA synthesis was performed from all RNA using the Mint cDNA synthesis kit, with priming by a TRBC-specific oligonucleotide. Following uracil-DNA glycosylase treatment, a first 18-cycle PCR with universal primers M1SS and BC2_uni_R was performed on all cDNA. Per the source publication's procedure: For normalization, 1 million high-quality reads were randomly selected from each sample, with every read carrying a distinct molecular identifier. Instead of being binned into consensus sequences, reads with shared molecular identifiers were discarded. MiTCR, run with a Q25 quality threshold and the strictest error-elimination algorithm, handled CDR3 identification, clonotype clustering and error correction. A nonparametric unseen species model using Euler transformation provided a lower-bound estimate of total TCR beta diversity. TCRdb reprocessed the public reads (quality trimming at Q25 with fastp, clone calling with MiXCR) and kept in-frame beta chains. A single entry per CDR3 protein holds the most common genes and DNA from its merged rows. What appears here as the V and J calls and clone size reflects TCRdb's work, not the paper's. This sample is represented by 380,000 or so distinct CDR3 sequences; about 52% of them were singletons. The ten largest clones take up about 54% of the sample.

About this clonotype itself: Its binding antigen is unknown. Within one base of it there is no much larger clone, and no base qualities were kept.

The sample taken for sequencing was blood. Recombination joined TRBV5-6 with TRBJ2-1; 13 nucleotides in the junction match TRBD2. The receptor's source is a man in his sixties in good health. The CDR3 region has the sequence CASSAGLAGADGEQFF. Read as DNA, the sequence is TGTGCCAGCAGCGCCGGACTAGCGGGGGCCGACGGGGAGCAGTTCTTC.